The source of this T cell receptor beta chain is a study of OX40 agonist ivuxolimab in advanced cancers. Using immunoSEQ multiplex PCR, the repertoire was profiled, and TCRdb retains in-frame clones only, with some absent. This table has fewer than 35,000 clones, more than 80% appearing once. Study-level results: Among T cells, CD8+ cells averaged more expanded clones than CD4+ cells. There was clonal expansion of CD4+ and CD8+ blood T cells by week 6 at 0.1 to 3.0 mg/kg.

Details on this clone: Antigen: not known.

V gave up 7 bases and J gave up 4 bases; unmatched junction bases: 9. Germline CDR1 and CDR2: LNHDA and SQIVND (reference sequence). The CDR3 contains 15 residues. The receptor comes from an adult with an advanced solid tumor such as melanoma, head and neck, liver or kidney cancer. Here the sequenced sample was CD4+ or CD8+ T cells sorted from blood, taken in a trial of the OX40 agonist ivuxolimab. The V call is TRBV19, the J call TRBJ2-3; 9 nucleotides align to TRBD1. The CDR3: CASKGDREGSDTQYF. The CDR3 nucleotides read TGTGCCAGTAAGGGGGACAGGGAGGGATCAGATACGCAGTATTTT.